The 25 T cell receptor beta chains below were found in one sample sequenced in a study of identical twins. TCRdb itself ran the 5' RACE reads through MiXCR, one entry per CDR3 protein. The sample has 400,000 to 600,000 distinct CDR3 sequences, around 24% seen once. The same data also went into a second study, on yellow fever vaccine responses in identical twins.

Sequencing was performed on CD4+ T cells sorted from blood. The receptors here all came from a woman aged 18 to 35 in good health.

This clonotype appeared a few times. The chain has TRBV20-1 and TRBJ1-1, with no clear D. V dropped 2 bases and J dropped 2 bases, with 12 bases sitting between them. Germline-derived CDR1 and CDR2 are DFQATT and SNEGSKA (reference sequence). This CDR3 has 14 amino acids. CDR3 sequence reads: CSARRMAANTEAFF. CDR3 sequence (DNA): TGCAGTGCTAGAAGGATGGCAGCAAACACTGAAGCTTTCTTT.

V and J are TRBV7-2 and TRBJ2-2; D not resolved. This CDR3 comprises 15 residues. V shed 1 base and J shed 6 bases, with 12 bases lying between them. Germline-derived CDR1 and CDR2 are SGHTA and FQGNSA. The CDR3 region has the DNA TGTGCCAGCAGCTTAGTCCCCCGTGGTGCCGGGGAGCTGTTTTTT. It is translated as CASSLVPRGAGELFF.

This clonotype was recorded a few times. V gene TRBV19 combines with J gene TRBJ1-4; D is unresolved. V was clipped by 3 bases and J by 0 bases, with 11 bases between them. Germline V gene lookup returns CDR1 LNHDA and CDR2 SQIVND (reference sequence). This CDR3 region has 16 residues. The CDR3, as DNA: TGTGCCAGTAGTATGAGTTCCCTTACAACTAATGAAAAACTGTTTTTT. This encodes CASSMSSLTTNEKLFF.

This clonotype was counted between two and nine times. The chain links TRBV11-2 to TRBJ2-5; D is unresolved. V was trimmed by 5 bases and J by 5 bases, leaving 15 bases between them. The CDR3 consists of 14 residues. In germline, CDR1 is SGHAT, CDR2 FQNNGV. The CDR3: CASSQMYGLETQYF. The CDR3 nucleotides are TGTGCCAGCAGCCAGATGTACGGGTTGGAGACCCAGTACTTC. Complete variable domain (other parts from reference TRBV11-2 and TRBJ2-5): EAGVAQSPRYKIIEKRQSVAFWCNPISGHATLYWYQQILGQGPKLLIQFQNNGVVDDSQLPKDRFSAERLKGVDSTLKIQPAKLEDSAVYLCASSQMYGLETQYFGPGTRLLVL.

This clonotype was seen a few times. V is TRBV12-3 or TRBV12-4 and J is TRBJ2-2; possibly TRBD1 for D (5 bases). With 2 bases removed from V and 7 bases from J, the gap between germline ends came to 11 bases. The CDR3 has 14 amino acids. The CDR3 DNA is TGTGCCAGCAGTTTACGACAGACCAACGGGGAGCTGTTTTTT. The encoded protein is CASSLRQTNGELFF.

The table lists this clonotype with a count of one. The chain couples TRBV12-3 or TRBV12-4 to TRBJ2-1; the D is unclear. This CDR3 contains 18 residues. Trimming removed 2 bases from V and 0 bases from J, with 17 bases in between. CDR3 loop: CASSLSFGLDHSYNEQFF. The DNA of the CDR3 is TGTGCCAGCAGTTTAAGTTTCGGGCTGGACCACTCCTACAATGAGCAGTTCTTC.

This clonotype turned up a few times. V and J are TRBV4-1 and TRBJ2-7; 9 bases are shared with TRBD2. CDR3 length equals 18 residues. Germline V gene data show CDR1 as MGHRA and CDR2 as YSYEKL. Trimming removed 2 bases from V and 3 bases from J; junction bases left unmatched: 14. Written as DNA, the CDR3 is TGCGCCAGCAGCCAAAGGGGGAGCGGGAGGAGTTTGATCTACGAGCAGTACTTC. As protein: CASSQRGSGRSLIYEQYF.

This clonotype was recorded a few times. This CDR3 reads CASSPRTGRGYEQYF. The DNA of the CDR3 is TGTGCCAGCAGTCCCCGGACAGGGAGGGGATACGAGCAGTACTTC. The chain links TRBV12-3 or TRBV12-4 to TRBJ2-7; maybe TRBD1 (8 bases). The V and J ends lost 5 bases and 4 bases respectively, with 18 bases between them. The CDR3 has 15 residues.

CDR3 DNA sequence: TGTGCCAGCAGTTACTCGACCCTCATGAACACTGAAGCTTTCTTT. This translates into CASSYSTLMNTEAFF. The V gene is TRBV6-5, the J gene TRBJ1-1, with D hard to call. The germline V gene has CDR1 MNHEY and CDR2 SVGAGI. Trimming removed 0 bases from V and 0 bases from J, with 8 bases in between. This CDR3 has 15 amino acids.

This clonotype was detected only a few times. This sequence joins TRBV12-3 or TRBV12-4 and TRBJ2-2; D not certain. This CDR3 region has 15 residues. V dropped 5 bases and J dropped 7 bases, with 17 bases sitting between them. The CDR3 sequence: CASSQGWGGHGELFF. In DNA form, the CDR3 reads TGTGCCAGCAGTCAAGGTTGGGGTGGTCACGGGGAGCTGTTTTTT.

The rearrangement uses TRBV15 and TRBJ1-2, with D unclear. V gave up 1 base and J gave up 1 base, with 4 bases separating them. The germline CDR1 and CDR2 sequences are LNHNV and YYDKDF (reference sequence). This CDR3 comprises 13 residues. The CDR3 here is CATSRVGNYGYTF. The CDR3 region has the DNA TGTGCCACCAGCAGAGTTGGTAACTATGGCTACACCTTC.

The chain uses TRBV25-1 and TRBJ1-2, with 8 bases aligning to TRBD1. CDR3 length: 16 amino acids. V shed 3 bases and J 8 bases; nucleotides not matched to a gene: 14. Germline V gives CDR1 MGHDK, CDR2 SYGVNS. The CDR3 protein is CASSDPKDRAEGGYTF. For the CDR3, the DNA is TGTGCCAGCAGTGACCCCAAGGACAGGGCCGAAGGGGGCTACACCTTC.

In its sample, this clonotype was seen a few times. The V and J genes are TRBV20-1 and TRBJ2-7; 7 nucleotides agree with TRBD2. This CDR3 comprises 11 residues. Unmatched junction bases numbered 4, after V lost 8 bases and J lost 3 bases. Germline lookup yields CDR1 DFQATT and CDR2 SNEGSKA (reference sequence). The CDR3 sequence is CSLAAGYEQYF. The CDR3 DNA is TGCAGTCTAGCGGCCGGCTACGAGCAGTACTTC.

The rearrangement links TRBV20-1 to TRBJ2-2; D unresolved. Looked up from germline, CDR1 is DFQATT and CDR2 is SNEGSKA (reference sequence). V gave up 3 bases and J gave up 2 bases, with 4 bases separating them. The CDR3 has 12 residues. CDR3 amino acids: CSASPNTGELFF. Written as DNA, the CDR3 is TGCAGTGCTAGTCCCAACACCGGGGAGCTGTTTTTT.

This clonotype came up a few times. V is TRBV29-1 and J is TRBJ2-7; TRBD1 is a possible D gene (5 bases). CDR1 SQVTM and CDR2 ANQGSEA come from the germline V gene. V was trimmed by 7 bases and J by 6 bases, leaving 16 bases between them. This CDR3 comprises 12 residues. CDR3 in amino acids: CSGWVGVVEQYF. The CDR3 DNA reads TGCAGCGGTTGGGTAGGGGTGGTCGAGCAGTACTTC.

The V gene is TRBV6-1, the J gene TRBJ2-3; 10 bases are a match to TRBD2. V trimming: 6 bases; J trimming: 4 bases; junction bases outside the gene matches: 4. This CDR3 comprises 14 residues. Germline CDR1 reads MNHNS; CDR2 reads SASEGT. CDR3 sequence (DNA): TGTGCCAGCAGGAGCGGGAGGGCCCCAGATACGCAGTATTTT. Its translation is CASRSGRAPDTQYF.

The chain recombines TRBV7-9 with TRBJ2-1, with 10 bases lining up with TRBD2. Unmatched junction bases numbered 8, after V lost 6 bases and J lost 9 bases. Germline values: CDR1 SEHNR, CDR2 FQNEAQ (reference sequence). The CDR3 is 14 residues long. Here the CDR3 DNA reads TGTGCCAGCAGGGCTTTAGCGGGAGGACGTGAGCAGTTCTTC. It codes for CASRALAGGREQFF.

As concerns this clonotype: Compared with germline, one end of the junction differs, possibly owing to a read error. The V call is TRBV10-2, the J call TRBJ2-1, with 9 bases fitting TRBD1. The length of the CDR3 is 16 residues. Germline CDR1 reads WSHSY; CDR2 reads SAAADI. CDR3 loop: CASSKSGTGFPNEQFF. The CDR3 DNA reads as TGCGCCAGCAGTAAGTCCGGGACAGGGTTCCCCAATGAGCAGTTCTTC.

This clonotype occurred a few times. The gene calls are TRBV11-1 and TRBJ2-2; TRBD1 aligns across 9 bases. V was pared by 5 bases and J by 7 bases, with 8 bases of the junction left unmatched. The CDR3 totals 15 residues. CDR1 is SGHAT, CDR2 FQDESV, per germline (reference sequence). The CDR3 region is CASSPGQGFIGELFF. The CDR3, as DNA: TGTGCCAGCAGCCCGGGACAGGGATTCATCGGGGAGCTGTTTTTT.

In its sample, this clonotype was seen a few times. This chain connects TRBV12-3 or TRBV12-4 to TRBJ1-4, with unresolved D. This CDR3 has 13 residues. The V end was cut by 6 bases, the J end by 7 bases, with 12 bases between. The CDR3 sequence is CASSLTGLEKLFF. DNA for the CDR3: TGTGCCAGCAGCCTCACTGGTCTTGAAAAACTGTTTTTT.

The chain's CDR3 is CASSYSTSSVYNEQFF. CDR3 sequence (DNA): TGTGCCAGCAGTTACTCGACTAGCTCGGTGTACAATGAGCAGTTCTTC. The J gene is TRBJ2-1, the V gene TRBV6-5; TRBD2 matches 7 bases. Trimming at V came to 0 bases and at J to 4 bases, leaving 6 bases not matched to a gene. The CDR3 is 16 amino acids. In germline, CDR1 is MNHEY, CDR2 SVGAGI.

This clonotype turned up a few times. The rearrangement uses TRBV12-3 or TRBV12-4 and TRBJ1-2, with TRBD1 matching over 9 bases. The ends lost 2 bases at V and 7 bases at J; junction bases unmatched: 5. The CDR3 length is 14 residues. As DNA, the CDR3 is TGTGCCAGCAGTTTAAGAAGGACAGGGGCTGGCTACACCTTC. Translating gives CASSLRRTGAGYTF.

This clonotype has more than one count but fewer than ten. This chain joins TRBV20-1 and TRBJ2-4, with a tentative D call TRBD1 (6 bases). Germline V gene data show CDR1 as DFQATT and CDR2 as SNEGSKA (reference sequence). The ends were cut back, 3 bases at V and 1 base at J, with 13 bases in the middle. The CDR3 covers 15 residues. The chain's CDR3 is CSASARGSAKNIQYF. The CDR3 DNA reads TGCAGTGCTAGCGCAAGGGGGAGTGCCAAAAACATTCAGTACTTC.

The gene calls are TRBV12-3 or TRBV12-4 and TRBJ2-5; D gene unclear. The CDR3 sequence is 13 residues long. Trimming took off 6 bases at V and 3 bases at J, with 11 bases between the two ends. Written as DNA, the CDR3 is TGTGCCAGCAGGCCGGACGGTAAAGAGACCCAGTACTTC. Encoded protein: CASRPDGKETQYF.

The chain employs TRBV10-3 and TRBJ2-2, with a tentative D call TRBD2 (6 bases). This CDR3 is 15 amino acids long. The V end lost 2 bases, the J end lost 0 bases, and 7 bases lay between the germline ends. The germline CDR1 and CDR2 sequences are ENHRY and SYGVKD. CDR3 sequence (DNA): TGTGCCATCAGTGAGAGGGAGGCGAACACCGGGGAGCTGTTTTTT. Its translation is CAISEREANTGELFF.